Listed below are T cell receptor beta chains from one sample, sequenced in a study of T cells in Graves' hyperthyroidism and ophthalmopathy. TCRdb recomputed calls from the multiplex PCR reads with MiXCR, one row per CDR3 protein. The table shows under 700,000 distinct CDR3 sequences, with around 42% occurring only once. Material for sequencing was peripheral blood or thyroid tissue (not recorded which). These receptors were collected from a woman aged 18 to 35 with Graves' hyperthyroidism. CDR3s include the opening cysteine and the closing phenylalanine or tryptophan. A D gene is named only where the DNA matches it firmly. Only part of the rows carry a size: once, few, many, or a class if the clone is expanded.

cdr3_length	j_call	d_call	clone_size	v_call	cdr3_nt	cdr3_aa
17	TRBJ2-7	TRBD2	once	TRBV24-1	TGTGCCACCGAGACCGCGGGGTCCGGACTAGCAAGCTACGAGCAGTACTTC	CATETAGSGLASYEQYF
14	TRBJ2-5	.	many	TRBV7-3	TGCGCCAGCAGCCCTCGGGTAGCGGAAGAGACCCAGTACTTC	CASSPRVAEETQYF
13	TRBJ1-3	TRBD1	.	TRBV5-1	TGCGCCAGCTCGGGACAGCGTGGAAACACCATATATTTT	CASSGQRGNTIYF
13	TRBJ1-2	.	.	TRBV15	TGTGCCACCAGCAAGTTGGCAGGGTTCGGCTACACCTTC	CATSKLAGFGYTF
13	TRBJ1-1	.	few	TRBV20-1	TGCAGTGCTAGCATGGATCCGGCGTCTGAAGCTTTCTTT	CSASMDPASEAFF
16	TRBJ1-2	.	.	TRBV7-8	TGTGCCAGCAGCTTAGTACGGGCCTCGACAGGCTATGGCTACACCTTC	CASSLVRASTGYGYTF
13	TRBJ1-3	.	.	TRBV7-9	TGTGCCAGCAGCCCGGGGTCGGGAAACACCATATATTTT	CASSPGSGNTIYF
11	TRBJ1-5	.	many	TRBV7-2	TGTGCCAGCAGCTTTATTGGGCCCCAGCATTTT	CASSFIGPQHF
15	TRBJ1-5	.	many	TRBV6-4	TGTGCCAGCAGTGGCGGCGGGGATAGCAATCAGCCCCAGCATTTT	CASSGGGDSNQPQHF
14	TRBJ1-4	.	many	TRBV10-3	TGTGCCATCAGTGAGTCCCCCGCTCTTGAAAAACTGTTTTTT	CAISESPALEKLFF
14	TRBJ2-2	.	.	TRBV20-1	TGCAGTGCTAGCGGGAGATCGGGCACCGGGGAGCTGTTTTTT	CSASGRSGTGELFF
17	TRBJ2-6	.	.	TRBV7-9	TGTGCCAGCAGTACTATTAAAGGAGGGGCTGGGGCCAACGTCCTGACTTTC	CASSTIKGGAGANVLTF
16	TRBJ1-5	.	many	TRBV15	TGTGCCACCAGCGGACTAGACAGTTCTAGCAATCAGCCCCAGCATTTT	CATSGLDSSSNQPQHF
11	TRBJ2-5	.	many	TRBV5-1	TGCGCCAGCAGCTTGGATGAGACCCAGTACTTC	CASSLDETQYF
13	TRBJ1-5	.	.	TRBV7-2	TGTGCCAGCAGCCAAGGGACGAGGCAGCCCCAGCATTTT	CASSQGTRQPQHF
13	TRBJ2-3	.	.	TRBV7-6	TGTGCCAGCAGCTTACCTAACACAGATACGCAGTATTTT	CASSLPNTDTQYF
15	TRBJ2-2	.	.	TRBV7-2	TGTGCCAGCAGCCAACTAGTTGTGGTCTCCGGGGAGCTGTTTTTT	CASSQLVVVSGELFF
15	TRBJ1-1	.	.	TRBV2	TGTGCCAGCAGCCGGGACCGCAATTTGCGGACTGAAGCTTTCTTT	CASSRDRNLRTEAFF
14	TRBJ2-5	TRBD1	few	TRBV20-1	TGCAGTGCTAGTTTGCACAGGGGAACGGAGACCCAGTACTTC	CSASLHRGTETQYF
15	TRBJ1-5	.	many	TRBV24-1	TGTGCCACCAGTGAGGCTCGACGGGGCAATCAGCCCCAGCATTTT	CATSEARRGNQPQHF
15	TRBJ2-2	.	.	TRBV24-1	TGTGCCACCAGTGACCCTAAAAAGCTTGGCGGGGAGCTGTTTTTT	CATSDPKKLGGELFF
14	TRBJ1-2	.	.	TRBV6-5	TGTGCCAGCAGTCCCCTGGGCTCACTGGATGGCTACACCTTC	CASSPLGSLDGYTF
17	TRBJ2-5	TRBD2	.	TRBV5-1	TGCGCCAGCAGCTTGGCCGGGCTAGCGGGAGTCCCCGAGACCCAGTACTTC	CASSLAGLAGVPETQYF
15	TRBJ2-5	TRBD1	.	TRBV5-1	TGCGCCAGCAGCTTAGGAGACAGGGGCGGGGAGACCCAGTACTTC	CASSLGDRGGETQYF
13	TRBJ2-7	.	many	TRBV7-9	TGTGCCAGCAGCTTACAGGGGGGCTACGAGCAGTACTTC	CASSLQGGYEQYF
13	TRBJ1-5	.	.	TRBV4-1	TGCGCCAGCAGCCAAGGGGCATCCCGGCCCCAGCATTTT	CASSQGASRPQHF
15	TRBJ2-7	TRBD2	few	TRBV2	TGTGCCAGCAGGGCCGGACTAGCGGGAGGAGGGGAGCAGTACTTC	CASRAGLAGGGEQYF
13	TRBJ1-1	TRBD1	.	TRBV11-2	TGTGCCAGCAGCCTGACAGGGGGGGCTGAAGCTTTCTTT	CASSLTGGAEAFF
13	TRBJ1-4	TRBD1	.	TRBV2	TGTGCCAGCAGCCCCGGGACAGGAGGAAAACTGTTTTTT	CASSPGTGGKLFF
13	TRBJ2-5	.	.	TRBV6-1	TGTGCCAGCAGTGCCCTCGTCTGGGAGACCCAGTACTTC	CASSALVWETQYF
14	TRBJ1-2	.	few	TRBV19	TGTGCCAGTAGTATCGAGACAGGAGCCTATGGCTACACCTTC	CASSIETGAYGYTF
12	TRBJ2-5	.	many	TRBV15	TGTGCCACCAGCAGATCGGTAGAGACCCAGTACTTC	CATSRSVETQYF
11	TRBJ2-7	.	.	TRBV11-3	TGTGCCAGCACCCAACCCAGGTTTAAGGGCTTC	CASTQPRFKGF
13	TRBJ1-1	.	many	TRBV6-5	TGTGCCAGCAGCAGTGTAAGGAACACTGAAGCTTTCTTT	CASSSVRNTEAFF
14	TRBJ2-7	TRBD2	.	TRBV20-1	TGCAGTGCACCCAGGGCGGGCGGGAGTTACGAGCAGTACTTC	CSAPRAGGSYEQYF
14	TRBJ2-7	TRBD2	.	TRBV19	TGTGCCAGTAGTACGGGGAGGGGATCCTACGAGCAGTACTTC	CASSTGRGSYEQYF
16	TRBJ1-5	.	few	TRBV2	TGTGCCAGCAGCCCCACAGGGACCTATAGCAATCAGCCCCAGCATTTT	CASSPTGTYSNQPQHF
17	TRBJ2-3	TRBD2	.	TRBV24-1	TGTGCCACCAGTGATGTCGGACTAGCGGGAGGGGTACGTACGCAGTATTTT	CATSDVGLAGGVRTQYF
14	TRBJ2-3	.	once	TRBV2	TGTGCCAGCAGTGGGGGGTGGAGCTCAGATACGCAGTATTTT	CASSGGWSSDTQYF
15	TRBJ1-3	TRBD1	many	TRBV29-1	TGCAGCGTTGAGCTGACAGGGAAGAGGGTAAACACCATATATTTT	CSVELTGKRVNTIYF
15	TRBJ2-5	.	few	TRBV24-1	TGTGCCACCAGTGATCTTGGGGAGAGTCAAGAGACCCAGTACTTC	CATSDLGESQETQYF
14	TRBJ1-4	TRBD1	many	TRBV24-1	TGTGCCACCAGTCCGGGACAGGGGAATGAAAAACTGTTTTTT	CATSPGQGNEKLFF
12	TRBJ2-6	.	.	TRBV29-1	TGCAGCGTTGAAAGGTTCCCGAACACTGAAGCTTTC	CSVERFPNTEAF
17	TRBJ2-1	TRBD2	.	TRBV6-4	TGTGCCAGCAGTGACACGGGACTAGCGGGCTCCTACAATGAGCAGTTCTTC	CASSDTGLAGSYNEQFF
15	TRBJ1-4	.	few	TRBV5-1	TGTGCCAGCAGCTTGGATCAGACAACTAATGAAAAACTGTTTTTT	CASSLDQTTNEKLFF
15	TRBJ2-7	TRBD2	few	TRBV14	TGTGCCAGCAGCCAAGACGCTAGCGGATACTACGAGCAGTACTTC	CASSQDASGYYEQYF
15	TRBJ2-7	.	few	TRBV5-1	TGCGCCAGCAGAAAAATAGCGGAAACTCCCTACGAGCAGTACTTC	CASRKIAETPYEQYF
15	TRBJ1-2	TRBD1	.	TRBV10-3	TGTGCCATCAGGACAGGTGGCAGGGGGACCTATGGCTACACCTTC	CAIRTGGRGTYGYTF
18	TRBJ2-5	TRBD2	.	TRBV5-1	TGCGCCAGCAGCTTGGCCTCCACTTCGACTAGCCGACAAGAGACCCAGTACTTC	CASSLASTSTSRQETQYF
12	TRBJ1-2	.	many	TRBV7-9	TGTGCCAGCAGAATCCGAGACTATGGCTACACCTTC	CASRIRDYGYTF
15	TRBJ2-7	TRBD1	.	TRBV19	TGTGCCAGTAGTACCAGGACAGGGGCCACCTACGAGCAGTACTTC	CASSTRTGATYEQYF
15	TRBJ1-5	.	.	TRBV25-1	TGTGCTAGAGTCGGCAGGACAACTAGCAATCAGCCCCAGCATTTT	CARVGRTTSNQPQHF
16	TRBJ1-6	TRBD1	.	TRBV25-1	TGTGCTAGTGGGAACAAGGGACAGGGTGGCAATTCACCCCTCCACTTT	CASGNKGQGGNSPLHF
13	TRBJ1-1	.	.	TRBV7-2	TGTGCCAGCAGCCCAAGCTGGGCTACTGAAGCTTTCTTT	CASSPSWATEAFF
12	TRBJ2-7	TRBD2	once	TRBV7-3	TGTGCTATCCTAGCGGGCGACTACGAGCAGTACTTC	CAILAGDYEQYF
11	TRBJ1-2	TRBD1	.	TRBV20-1	TGCAGTGCTCAGACAGGGGGTGGCTACACCTTC	CSAQTGGGYTF
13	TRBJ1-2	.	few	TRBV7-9	TGTGCCAGCAGTAGGGGTATCCACTATGGCTACACCTTC	CASSRGIHYGYTF
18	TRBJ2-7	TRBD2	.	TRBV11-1	TGTGCCAGCAGCTTATACCCGGCCTGGCGGGAGGGTTACAATGAGCAGTACTTC	CASSLYPAWREGYNEQYF
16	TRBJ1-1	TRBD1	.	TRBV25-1	TGTGCCAGCTCACCCCGGGACAGGGGTCGGAACACTGAAGCTTTCTTT	CASSPRDRGRNTEAFF